This entry features one T cell receptor beta chain sequence. The V segment lost 4 bases and the J segment 5 bases; nucleotides outside the gene matches: 3. The CDR3 covers 13 residues. The germline V gene has CDR1 SGHNT and CDR2 YYREEE (reference sequence). The sample comes from a study of blood T cell repertoires in COVID-19. Per the study methods: Cell counts per sample came from amplifying reference gene primers. Produced via immunoSEQ multiplex PCR; TCRdb's table is partial and in-frame only. V and J calls and clone size follow that table, whereas D and trimming were derived from the DNA. Of under 300,000 clones listed, 88% are singletons.

This TCR derives from a woman aged 35 to 49 who had recovered from COVID-19. The rearrangement joins TRBV5-4 to TRBJ1-5; 7 positions match TRBD1. Sequenced input: peripheral blood. CDR3 region: CASSATGDQPQHF. The CDR3 coding sequence is TGTGCCAGCAGCGCTACAGGGGATCAGCCCCAGCATTTT.